The 3 T cell receptor beta chains presented below share a single source sample, sequenced in a study of monozygotic twins with inflammatory bowel disease. Reprocessing the 5' RACE reads, TCRdb reports a single entry for every CDR3 protein and omits DNA. Recorded for this sample: some 170,000 distinct CDR3 sequences. Sequencing was carried out using blood. The receptor source for this set is a human donor with ulcerative colitis or Crohn's disease, or a healthy co-twin of an affected twin (not recorded which).

The genes are TRBV5-1 and TRBJ1-4; TCRdb's D gene call, TRBD1, goes unchecked for lack of DNA. The V gene's germline CDR1 is SGHRS and CDR2 YFSETQ. This CDR3 has 14 residues. The CDR3: CASMPGATNEKLFF.

V is TRBV11-2 and J is TRBJ1-2; TCRdb names TRBD1, which stays unverified in the absence of DNA. The CDR3 is made up of 13 amino acids. Per germline, CDR1 SGHAT and CDR2 FQNNGV. CDR3 amino acids: CASSLGGWYGYTF.

V usage is TRBV14 and J usage is TRBJ2-1. Germline V gives CDR1 SGHDN, CDR2 FVKESK. CDR3 length equals 12 residues. CDR3 protein: CASSAWYNEQFF.